The rows below give T cell receptor beta chains drawn from one sample of a study of regulatory T cells in long-lasting Graves disease. One entry per CDR3 protein results from TCRdb running MiXCR on the multiplex PCR reads. Here the sample spans a few hundred thousand distinct CDR3 sequences, around 19% being singletons. The material was peripheral blood mononuclear cells (PBMCs), obtained at new diagnosis, from a patient treated with antithyroid drugs. Receptor source: a female donor with Graves disease. CDR3s include the opening cysteine and the closing phenylalanine or tryptophan. The order of the fields is J gene, V gene, clone size, D gene, CDR3 DNA, CDR3 protein. A D gene is named only where the DNA matches it firmly. Clone size is shown for a subset of rows, as once, few, many or a class of expanded clone.

J: TRBJ2-5; V: TRBV30; size: many; D: .; DNA: TGTGCCTGGAGTTACGGCCAAGAGACCCAGTACTTC; CDR3: CAWSYGQETQYF
J: TRBJ2-4; V: TRBV3-1; size: many; D: TRBD1; DNA: TGTGCCAGCAGCATTAGAGGGGGCATGGGTGCCAAAAACATTCAGTACTTC; CDR3: CASSIRGGMGAKNIQYF
J: TRBJ2-7; V: TRBV9; size: few; D: TRBD2; DNA: TGTGCCAGCAGCGTAGAGGGGACTAGCGTCCACGAGCAGTACTTC; CDR3: CASSVEGTSVHEQYF
J: TRBJ1-2; V: TRBV28; size: many; D: TRBD1; DNA: TGTGCCAGCAGTTTATCTGACAGGGGGGCCTATGGCTACACCTTC; CDR3: CASSLSDRGAYGYTF
J: TRBJ2-1; V: TRBV28; size: many; D: .; DNA: TGTGCCAGCAGTTTATCCCGACGGAATGAGCAGTTCTTC; CDR3: CASSLSRRNEQFF
J: TRBJ1-2; V: TRBV24-1; size: many; D: .; DNA: TGTGCCACCAGTGACAACGCTGGGGATAACTATGGCTACACCTTC; CDR3: CATSDNAGDNYGYTF
J: TRBJ2-3; V: TRBV19; size: .; D: TRBD2; DNA: TGTGCCAGTAGTATAGCGGGACTAGTTAGCACAGATACGCAGTATTTT; CDR3: CASSIAGLVSTDTQYF
J: TRBJ2-1; V: TRBV11-1; size: .; D: TRBD2; DNA: TGTGCCAGCAGCCCCCTAAGCGGGAGGGCCCGGGTGAATGAGCAGTTCTTC; CDR3: CASSPLSGRARVNEQFF
J: TRBJ2-1; V: TRBV12-3/TRBV12-4; size: many; D: TRBD2; DNA: TGTGCCAGCAGTTTAGGATGGGCTAGCGGAAACAATGAGCAGTTCTTC; CDR3: CASSLGWASGNNEQFF
J: TRBJ2-7; V: TRBV24-1; size: many; D: .; DNA: TGTGCCACCAGTGACTCTAGATCTCCTCCCTACGAGCAGTACTTC; CDR3: CATSDSRSPPYEQYF
J: TRBJ2-1; V: TRBV14; size: few; D: .; DNA: TGTGCCAGCAGCCACACAGGGAAGAACAATGAGCAGTTCTTC; CDR3: CASSHTGKNNEQFF
J: TRBJ2-7; V: TRBV20-1; size: .; D: .; DNA: TGCAGTGCTAGACATGGACAGTCCGACGAGCAGTACTTC; CDR3: CSARHGQSDEQYF
J: TRBJ2-3; V: TRBV11-3; size: many; D: TRBD1; DNA: TGTGCCAGCAGCTACAGACAGGGGATCACAGATACGCAGTATTTT; CDR3: CASSYRQGITDTQYF
J: TRBJ2-1; V: TRBV9; size: many; D: .; DNA: TGTGCCAGCAGCGTAGAGCACGGGGATGAGCAGTTCTTC; CDR3: CASSVEHGDEQFF
J: TRBJ2-1; V: TRBV6-2/TRBV6-3; size: many; D: TRBD2; DNA: TGTGCCAGCAGTTACACCGCCCGGGCTAGCGGGAACTACAATGAGCAGTTCTTC; CDR3: CASSYTARASGNYNEQFF
J: TRBJ2-2; V: TRBV7-7; size: .; D: TRBD1; DNA: TGTGCTAGCAGCTCGCTTTCAGGGGGCACCGGGGAGCTGTTTTTT; CDR3: CASSSLSGGTGELFF
J: TRBJ2-1; V: TRBV20-1; size: .; D: .; DNA: TGCAGTGCTAGAGTGGGCGGAAGCTCCTACAATGAGCAGTTCTTC; CDR3: CSARVGGSSYNEQFF
J: TRBJ2-1; V: TRBV7-6; size: many; D: .; DNA: TGTGCCAGCAGCTTAGGGGGGGCGGGATCGGGCAATGAGCAGTTCTTC; CDR3: CASSLGGAGSGNEQFF
J: TRBJ2-5; V: TRBV6-2/TRBV6-3; size: many; D: TRBD1; DNA: TGTGCCAGCACCGACGGAGGGGACAGGAGACAAGAGACCCAGTACTTC; CDR3: CASTDGGDRRQETQYF
J: TRBJ2-7; V: TRBV2; size: few; D: TRBD2; DNA: TGTGCCAGCGGTGATACTAGCGGGGGCTACGAGCAGTACTTC; CDR3: CASGDTSGGYEQYF
J: TRBJ1-1; V: TRBV9; size: .; D: .; DNA: TGTGCCAGCAGCGTAGGGCCCTCTGGGACTGAAGCTTTCTTT; CDR3: CASSVGPSGTEAFF
J: TRBJ2-1; V: TRBV7-8; size: many; D: .; DNA: TGTGCCAGCAGCTTAACAACAGAGTCGAGCTCCTACAATGAGCAGTTCTTC; CDR3: CASSLTTESSSYNEQFF
J: TRBJ1-5; V: TRBV12-3/TRBV12-4; size: many; D: .; DNA: TGTGCCAGCAGCTTCCTCGGGCTTAGCAATCAGCCCCAGCATTTT; CDR3: CASSFLGLSNQPQHF
J: TRBJ2-2; V: TRBV2; size: many; D: TRBD1; DNA: TGTGCCAGCAGCAGGACAGGGGGCGGGAGTACCGGGGAGCTGTTTTTT; CDR3: CASSRTGGGSTGELFF
J: TRBJ1-3; V: TRBV4-2; size: few; D: .; DNA: TGTGCCAGCAGCCAAGACCACGGAGGCACTGGAAACACCATATATTTT; CDR3: CASSQDHGGTGNTIYF
J: TRBJ2-2; V: TRBV27; size: many; D: .; DNA: TGTGCCAGCAGTCCCCGACACCTAACCGGGGAGCTGTTTTTT; CDR3: CASSPRHLTGELFF
J: TRBJ2-5; V: TRBV12-3/TRBV12-4; size: many; D: TRBD1; DNA: TGTGCCAGCAGCGCGGGGACAGGGGGCATCTATCAAGAGACCCAGTACTTC; CDR3: CASSAGTGGIYQETQYF
J: TRBJ2-2; V: TRBV20-1; size: .; D: .; DNA: TGCAGTGCTAGCCGGATGTGGGGTCGGGAGACCACCGGGGAGCTGTTTTTT; CDR3: CSASRMWGRETTGELFF